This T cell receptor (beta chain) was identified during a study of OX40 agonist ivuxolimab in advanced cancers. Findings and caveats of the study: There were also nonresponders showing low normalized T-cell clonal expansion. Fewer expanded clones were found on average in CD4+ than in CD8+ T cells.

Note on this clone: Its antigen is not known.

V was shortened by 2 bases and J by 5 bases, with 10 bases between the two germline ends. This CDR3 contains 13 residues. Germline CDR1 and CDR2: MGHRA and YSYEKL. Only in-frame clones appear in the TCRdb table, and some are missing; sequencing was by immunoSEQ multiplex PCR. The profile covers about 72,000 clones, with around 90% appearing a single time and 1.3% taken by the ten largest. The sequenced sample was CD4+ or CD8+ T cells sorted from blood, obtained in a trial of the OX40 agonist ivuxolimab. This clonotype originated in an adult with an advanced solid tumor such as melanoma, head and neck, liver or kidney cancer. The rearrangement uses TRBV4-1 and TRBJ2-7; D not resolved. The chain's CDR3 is CASSQPYLDEQYF. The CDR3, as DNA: TGCGCCAGCAGCCAACCTTATCTCGACGAGCAGTACTTC.